The text below deals with one T cell receptor beta chain. No cognate antigen has been identified for it. The record has no base qualities; no much larger clone is one base away. Using the deep immunoSEQ assay, TCR CDR3 regions were amplified from genomic DNA by multiplex PCR. Extracted genomic DNA from each cell subset was spread evenly across all wells of several immunoSEQ 96-well plates, with each plate serving as a replicate. For sorted subsets, 150 to 250 ng genomic DNA, equal to 25,000 to 35,000 T cell genomes, was loaded into each replicate PCR. Purified libraries were measured with a Qubit 3.0 fluorometer, size-checked on a Bioanalyzer 2100, and measured again with the KAPA Library Quantification kit. A separate single-read 150-cycle Illumina NextSeq 550 flow cell was used to sequence each immunoSEQ 96-well plate. Regarding the original processing steps: The immunoSEQ output contained only junctional sequences without quality scores, so filtering could not match that applied to full-length reads. To assign V/J genes and CDR3, sequences were annotated against IMGT germline references using PyIR, a Python wrapper for IgBLAST v1.9. Reads were removed for weak V/J assignments (E-value above 1e-6), missing CDR3, stop codons, out-of-frame junctions, or ambiguous translated residues. V3J clonotypes were defined by identical inferred V gene, J gene, and CDR3 amino acid sequence. The percentage overlap between two repertoires was calculated by dividing the number of shared unique clonotypes by the size of the smaller repertoire. Three approaches were used to assess repertoire richness: RTK rarefaction, the Chao1 estimator, and Recon v2.1 estimates of unobserved clonotypes. OLGA was used to compute generation probabilities for all TCRbeta clonotypes that the gDNA method yielded from a handful of donors. The table was pulled from immuneACCESS by TCRdb, which kept in-frame rearrangements only. Such tables lose some clones; where checked, under half of the loss comes from unresolved V genes, and the rest has no known cause. For V, J and clone size, that table is used; D and trimming come from the DNA. The sample table lists about 820,000 clones, more than 85% of them with a count of one. Less than 25% of the sample is in the top ten clones.

These data come from a study of shared clonotypes between healthy human individuals (dated by TCRdb to about 2020). In terms of the full investigation: A couple of women and three men aged 18 to 49 years were included in the cohort. For each donor, three plates each were used for CD4 naive and CD4 memory, two plates were used for CD8 naive, and one plate was used for CD8 memory. To estimate repertoire size and how much clonotypes are shared between individuals, the study performed deep sequencing of blood TCR repertoires from about five healthy adults. To increase sequencing depth and limit assay-specific biases, TCR repertoire library preparation and sequencing were carried out by different laboratories using diverse techniques. Each donor's leukapheresis produced roughly between about 0.85 and 10 billion PBMCs.

Results and caveats for the whole study, not just this receptor: Because the study included only a small number of donors, the genetic and exposure-history diversity represented was limited. Sampling was restricted to blood, and TCR repertoires in tissue are likely to differ from TCR repertoires in blood. Larger estimated clonotype richness was generally found for naive subsets than for memory subsets. Clonotypes shared by all four sorted-subset donors showed higher generation probabilities than non-shared clonotypes. Across several donors, roughly 5.1% of naive CD4, over 3% of naive CD8, 2.3% of memory CD4, and about 0.4% of memory CD8 clonotypes were shared. Incomplete sequencing was indicated by rarefaction of sorted-subset datasets, despite the large sequencing depth. Based on pairwise subsampling, the degree of clonotype sharing among donors was expected to be affected by sequencing depth.

CD8 naive samples were obtained by positive selection for CCR7 among CD45RO-negative cells, yielding a CD45RA+CCR7+ population from which TemRA cells were excluded. Donors were healthy HIV-negative adults with no recently reported acute infections or vaccinations. All donors were Caucasian adults living in Nashville, Tennessee, USA. Blood was obtained by leukapheresis, after which PBMCs were separated by Ficoll-Histopaque density gradient centrifugation and cryopreserved in liquid nitrogen vapor phase. Purity and quantity of every magnetically sorted T cell population were checked by analytical flow cytometry. From each sorted fraction, genomic DNA was isolated and quantified by UV absorbance on a Nanodrop 2000c. The CDR3 holds 16 amino acids from the cysteine to the phenylalanine. Left in the record is the CDR3 DNA by itself, 48 bases read in frame from the first base. Via the germline V gene (reference sequence), CDR1 is LNHNV and CDR2 YYDKDF. V is reduced by 0 bases and J by 1 base, leaving a spacing of 9 bases between them.

This clonotype originated in a man under 40 in good health. The sequencing input was naive CD8+ T cells sorted from blood. This sample's cell subset or site label indicates: CD45RA+CCR7+. The chain was built from TRBV15 and TRBJ1-4, with the D gene too uncertain to name. The CDR3 loop reads CATSRDGRGTNEKLFF. The nucleotide sequence reads as follows: TGTGCCACCAGCAGAGATGGGCGGGGAACTAATGAAAAACTGTTTTTT.